In its sample, the clone carrying this TCR beta chain was seen a few times. The data are from a study of CD8+ T cells in alopecia areata. Study at large: Patients in the treated group were given tofacitinib by mouth, 5 to 10 mg twice a day.

Reverse transcribed after extraction, RNA yielded cDNA as the sequencing template. Clones were sequenced by immunoSEQ multiplex PCR, and TCRdb holds only the in-frame ones, with some missing. This sample has some 180,000 clones; about 48% occur once, and the top ten carry roughly a tenth. Specified treatment: oral pan-JAK inhibitor, 5-10 mg twice daily. Obtained from alopecia areata patients were lesional scalp punch biopsies along with peripheral blood. This CDR3 comprises 16 residues. J gave up 6 bases and V 3 bases, and 12 bases lay outside the gene matches. Germline V lookup: CDR1 ENHRY, CDR2 SYGVKD.

This sample comprised CD8+ T cells sorted from blood, obtained at week 24, from a patient treated with tofacitinib. The chain uses TRBV10-3 and TRBJ2-3; 7 positions match TRBD2. This sequence originates from a human donor with alopecia areata. The CDR3 bases are TGTGCCATCAGTGATGCCGAAGGGGCGCGGGGGGATACGCAGTATTTT. It encodes CAISDAEGARGDTQYF.